Listed here are 12 T cell receptor beta chains from one sample, sequenced in a study of blood T cell repertoires in COVID-19 (dated by TCRdb to 2019 to 2021). Receptors were amplified or captured by the immunoSEQ multiplex PCR assay. Imported from immuneACCESS, the table was reduced by TCRdb to in-frame sequences with V and J called. These copies leave out some clones; in studies compared against another copy, an unresolved V gene accounts for under half, and the cause of the remainder is not known. The sample profile shows about 28,000 clones; 87% of them were found once. Of the sample, more than 5% is held by the ten largest clones. Sequencing was done on a sample of peripheral blood. Receptors were obtained from a man in his fifties or sixties with active COVID-19.

The genes are TRBV6-5 and TRBJ1-1; 7 positions agree with TRBD1. Germline V gene data show CDR1 as MNHEY and CDR2 as SVGAGI. Trimming removed 6 bases from V and 0 bases from J; junction bases left unmatched: 1. There are 13 residues in the CDR3. CDR3 region: CASRQGLNTEAFF. In nucleotides, the CDR3 is TGTGCCAGCAGACAGGGGCTGAACACTGAAGCTTTCTTT.

The chain links TRBV5-1 to TRBJ1-3, with D tentatively TRBD1 (6 bases). This CDR3 has 14 residues. The germline V and J ends were trimmed by 5 bases and 4 bases, with 13 bases remaining between them. Germline V gene data show CDR1 as SGHRS and CDR2 as YFSETQ. CDR3 sequence: CASSSGAPGNTIYF. CDR3 sequence (DNA): TGCGCCAGCAGTTCAGGGGCGCCCGGAAACACCATATATTTT.

The rearrangement uses TRBV19 and TRBJ2-2; 10 nucleotides align to TRBD1. CDR1 LNHDA and CDR2 SQIVND come from the germline V gene (reference sequence). The CDR3 consists of 15 residues. V shed 4 bases and J 2 bases; nucleotides not matched to a gene: 1. Here the CDR3 reads CASSRDRGNTGELFF. DNA for the CDR3: TGTGCCAGTAGTAGGGACAGGGGAAACACCGGGGAGCTGTTTTTT.

The chain uses TRBV15 and TRBJ2-3; possibly TRBD2 for D (5 bases). V dropped 0 bases and J dropped 6 bases, with 13 bases sitting between them. Germline CDR1 and CDR2: LNHNV and YYDKDF (reference sequence). The CDR3 runs to 15 residues. The CDR3 DNA reads TGTGCCACCAGCAGAGATCCGCGCGAGCGGGATACGCAGTATTTT. Translation gives CATSRDPRERDTQYF. The whole variable domain, remainder taken from reference TRBV15 and TRBJ2-3, is DAMVIQNPRYQVTQFGKPVTLSCSQTLNHNVMYWYQQKSSQAPKLLFHYYDKDFNNEADTPDNFQSRRPNTSFCFLDIRSPGLGDTAMYLCATSRDPRERDTQYFGPGTRLTVL.

This chain uses TRBV20-1 with TRBJ1-6; D gene uncertain. From germline, CDR1 is DFQATT and CDR2 SNEGSKA (reference sequence). The CDR3 consists of 15 residues. Trimming removed 3 bases from V and 0 bases from J, with 9 bases in between. The CDR3 region is CSASQTSSYNSPLHF. CDR3 DNA sequence: TGCAGTGCTAGTCAGACTAGCTCCTATAATTCACCCCTCCACTTT.

Written as DNA, the CDR3 is TGTGCCAGCTCACCACGTGTGACAGAATCCTACGAGCAGTACTTC. Translating it yields CASSPRVTESYEQYF. The chain is built from TRBV18 and TRBJ2-7; a possible D gene is TRBD1 (5 bases). Trimming left V 1 base short and J 1 base short, with 11 bases between. CDR3 length: 15 residues. From germline, CDR1 is KGHSH and CDR2 LQKENI. Variable domain in full (rest from reference TRBV18 and TRBJ2-7): NAGVMQNPRHLVRRRGQEARLRCSPMKGHSHVYWYRQLPEEGLKFMVYLQKENIIDESGMPKERFSAEFPKEGPSILRIQQVVRGDSAAYFCASSPRVTESYEQYFGPGTRLTVT.

This chain's CDR3 is CASSRRSGWGYTF. CDR3 bases: TGTGCCAGCAGCCGCCGGAGCGGCTGGGGCTACACCTTC. The V gene is TRBV28, the J gene TRBJ1-2; D is ambiguous. Germline lookup yields CDR1 MDHEN and CDR2 SYDVKM. V lost 6 bases and J lost 8, with 16 bases in between. This CDR3 comprises 13 residues.

The chain is built from TRBV4-1 and TRBJ2-1, with 8 bases identical to TRBD1. The CDR3 covers 15 residues. In germline, CDR1 is MGHRA, CDR2 YSYEKL. V dropped 3 bases and J dropped 8; count of bases not matched to a gene: 9. The CDR3 loop reads CASSQGTGLMDEQFF. CDR3 DNA sequence: TGCGCCAGCAGCCAGGGGACAGGCCTTATGGATGAGCAGTTCTTC.

V and J are TRBV27 and TRBJ2-1; 7 nucleotides agree with TRBD1. V lost 7 bases, J lost 7 bases, and 10 bases stayed unmatched. The CDR3 totals 14 residues. Germline V gene sequence: CDR1 MNHEY, CDR2 SMNVEV (reference sequence). The CDR3 sequence: CASTGGRLFNEQFF. The CDR3 nucleotides are TGTGCCAGCACAGGGGGAAGGCTCTTTAATGAGCAGTTCTTC.

This chain uses TRBV28 with TRBJ2-7, with D unclear. This CDR3 comprises 12 residues. The V end was cut by 4 bases, the J end by 2 bases, with 6 bases between. Germline CDR1 reads MDHEN; CDR2 reads SYDVKM. CDR3 in amino acids: CASSSEPYEQYF. As DNA, the CDR3 is TGTGCCAGCAGTTCGGAGCCCTACGAGCAGTACTTC. Full variable domain (rest looked up from reference TRBV28 and TRBJ2-7): DVKVTQSSRYLVKRTGEKVFLECVQDMDHENMFWYRQDPGLGLRLIYFSYDVKMKEKGDIPEGYSVSREKKERFSLILESASTNQTSMYLCASSSEPYEQYFGPGTRLTVT.

V and J are TRBV11-2 and TRBJ2-1, with D possibly TRBD1 on 6 matching bases. The CDR3 has 14 amino acids. V lost 2 bases to trimming and J lost 6 bases, with 11 bases between them. From germline, CDR1 is SGHAT and CDR2 FQNNGV. DNA for the CDR3: TGTGCCAGCAGCTTATTGGGGGCCGTCAATGAGCAGTTCTTC. Translation gives CASSLLGAVNEQFF.

The chain is built from TRBV5-6 and TRBJ1-2; a possible D gene is TRBD1 (6 bases). Trimming removed 0 bases from V and 1 base from J, with 16 bases in between. Germline V gene lookup returns CDR1 SGHDT and CDR2 YYEEEE. CDR3 length: 17 amino acids. CDR3: CASSLVLPDRLNYGYTF. CDR3 coding DNA: TGTGCCAGCAGCTTGGTCTTACCCGACAGGCTTAACTATGGCTACACCTTC.